The 18 T cell receptor beta chains given below trace back to one sample, sequenced in a study of technical replicates of blood from a few donors. The repertoire was sequenced with immunoSEQ multiplex PCR; TCRdb's copy has only in-frame clones and lacks some. The data contain around 76,000 clones, 90% to 95% of them singletons. The sample taken for sequencing was T cells isolated from PBMCs. The source of these receptors is a human donor in good health.

This sequence joins TRBV27 and TRBJ2-7; the D gene is possibly TRBD2 (6 bases). The germline V gene encodes CDR1 MNHEY and CDR2 SMNVEV (reference sequence). The CDR3 spans 14 residues. V was shortened by 3 bases and J by 2 bases, with 11 bases between the two germline ends. In nucleotides, the CDR3 is TGTGCCAGCAGTTTGCTAGCGCACACCTACGAGCAGTACTTC. Translated, it gives CASSLLAHTYEQYF.

This clone appeared a few times. The rearrangement uses TRBV4-1 and TRBJ1-2, with a tentative D call TRBD1 (5 bases). V lost 1 base, J lost 7 bases, and 10 bases lay in between. CDR1 MGHRA and CDR2 YSYEKL come from the germline V gene. The CDR3 spans 13 residues. The CDR3 DNA sequence: TGCGCCAGCAGCCAAGGGGGCACTGGTGGCTACACCTTC. It encodes CASSQGGTGGYTF.

The chain uses TRBV9 and TRBJ2-3; possibly TRBD2 for D (7 bases). Trimming cost V 1 base and J 1 base, with 13 bases left between them. Germline CDR1 and CDR2: SGDLS and YYNGEE. The length of the CDR3 is 16 residues. The CDR3 sequence is CASSVRGGLRTDTQYF. The DNA of the CDR3 is TGTGCCAGCAGCGTAAGGGGGGGGCTACGCACAGATACGCAGTATTTT.

V and J are TRBV5-1 and TRBJ1-1; D is perhaps TRBD1 (6 bases). This CDR3 is 12 amino acids long. Trimming shortened V by 7 bases and J by 4 bases, and 11 bases separated the two germline ends. Germline CDR1 and CDR2: SGHRS and YFSETQ. CDR3 sequence (DNA): TGCGCCAGCTCCCCGGACAGCACTGAAGCTTTCTTT. It yields the protein CASSPDSTEAFF. Drawing the rest from reference TRBV5-1 and TRBJ1-1, the complete variable domain is KAGVTQTPRYLIKTRGQQVTLSCSPISGHRSVSWYQQTPGQGLQFLFEYFSETQRNKGNFPGRFSGRQFSNSRSEMNVSTLELGDSALYLCASSPDSTEAFFGQGTRLTVV.

This rearrangement joins TRBV29-1 to TRBJ2-3, with 8 bases aligning to TRBD2. With V trimmed by 3 bases and J by 4 bases, 12 bases remained unmatched. Germline-derived CDR1 and CDR2 are SQVTM and ANQGSEA. There are 16 residues in the CDR3. The CDR3 bases are TGCAGCGTTGATCGTCCGGGCGGGAGGTTCGCAGATACGCAGTATTTT. It yields the protein CSVDRPGGRFADTQYF.

The chain carries TRBV19 and TRBJ2-7, with unresolved D. V lost 3 bases and J 4 bases, leaving 19 bases between the germline ends. CDR3 length: 16 amino acids. CDR1 and CDR2 (germline): LNHDA, SQIVND (reference sequence). The CDR3, as DNA: TGTGCCAGTAGTATCAAAGGTTGGCAGGAACTTTACGAGCAGTACTTC. Protein sequence: CASSIKGWQELYEQYF.

The chain uses TRBV7-9 and TRBJ1-2; 10 bases are shared with TRBD1. The J segment lost 8 bases and the V segment lost 5 bases, leaving 11 bases of the junction unmatched. Germline lookup yields CDR1 SEHNR and CDR2 FQNEAQ (reference sequence). This CDR3 has 15 residues. CDR3: CASSPVGTGAYGYTF. The CDR3 DNA follows: TGTGCCAGCAGCCCGGTGGGGACAGGGGCATACGGCTACACCTTC.

J is TRBJ2-7 and V is TRBV4-1; 7 nucleotides align to TRBD2. The V segment lost 0 bases and the J segment 2 bases; nucleotides outside the gene matches: 7. The CDR3 contains 16 residues. Germline values: CDR1 MGHRA, CDR2 YSYEKL. The DNA of the CDR3 is TGCGCCAGCAGCCAAGATTCTAGCGGTACCGCCTACGAGCAGTACTTC. Its translation: CASSQDSSGTAYEQYF.

This sequence joins TRBV7-6 and TRBJ2-1; 7 nucleotides line up with TRBD2. The CDR3 contains 16 residues. Germline V lookup: CDR1 SGHVS, CDR2 FNYEAQ. The trim removed 5 bases at V and 8 bases at J, leaving 15 bases unmatched. The CDR3 is CASSVKRDYIRHEQFF. In DNA, the CDR3 is TGTGCCAGCAGCGTTAAGAGGGACTACATCAGGCATGAGCAGTTCTTC.

The sample holds one count of this clone. This chain links TRBV28 with TRBJ2-5, with TRBD1 identical over 7 bases. CDR3 length: 15 amino acids. Germline CDR1 MDHEN, CDR2 SYDVKM. J was trimmed by 2 bases and V by 5 bases; bases with no gene match: 8. As DNA, the CDR3 is TGTGCCAGCAGTCCTATGGGACAGATACAAGAGACCCAGTACTTC. It yields the protein CASSPMGQIQETQYF.

This CDR3 reads CASSWDFTYEQYF. The DNA of the CDR3 is TGTGCCAGCAGCTGGGACTTTACCTACGAGCAGTACTTC. The rearrangement joins TRBV7-9 to TRBJ2-7; tentative D call: TRBD2 (6 bases). CDR1 SEHNR and CDR2 FQNEAQ come from the germline V gene (reference sequence). Trimming removed 4 bases from V and 2 bases from J, with 9 bases in between. The CDR3 has 13 amino acids.

The rearrangement links TRBV2 to TRBJ1-1, with D possibly matching TRBD1 (6 bases). CDR3 length equals 13 residues. Germline V gene sequence: CDR1 SNHLY, CDR2 FYNNEI. Trimming stripped 8 bases from V and 3 bases from J, with 13 bases between. CDR3 sequence (DNA): TGTGCCAGCCATCGGACAGACTACACTGAAGCTTTCTTT. The encoded protein is CASHRTDYTEAFF. Full variable domain (missing parts from reference TRBV2 and TRBJ1-1): EPEVTQTPSHQVTQMGQEVILRCVPISNHLYFYWYRQILGQKVEFLVSFYNNEISEKSEIFDDQFSVERPDGSNFTLKIRSTKLEDSAMYFCASHRTDYTEAFFGQGTRLTVV.

The rearrangement uses TRBV7-9 and TRBJ1-1, with TRBD1 matching 7 bases. J was trimmed by 1 base and V by 5 bases; bases with no gene match: 7. This CDR3 spans 15 amino acids. Per germline, CDR1 SEHNR and CDR2 FQNEAQ (reference sequence). Here the CDR3 reads CASSTPDRANTEAFF. The DNA of the CDR3 is TGTGCCAGCAGCACGCCCGACAGGGCGAACACTGAAGCTTTCTTT.

For the CDR3, the DNA is TGTGCCAGCAGCCCCCGGGGAGCGGATACCTACAATGAGCAGTTCTTC. Its translation is CASSPRGADTYNEQFF. The chain is built from TRBV4-2 and TRBJ2-1, with D possibly being TRBD2 (5 bases). Trimming removed 4 bases at V and 2 bases at J, with 15 bases between. This CDR3 comprises 16 residues. Per germline, CDR1 LGHNA and CDR2 YNFKEQ.

CDR3 in DNA: TGTGCCAGCAGCTTCGACAGGGGCCTGACAGATACGCAGTATTTT. Amino acids: CASSFDRGLTDTQYF. The chain joins TRBV11-2 to TRBJ2-3; 8 nucleotides agree with TRBD1. Trimming at V came to 3 bases and at J to 3 bases, leaving 5 bases not matched to a gene. In germline, CDR1 is SGHAT, CDR2 FQNNGV. The length of the CDR3 is 15 residues.

The genes are TRBV9 and TRBJ2-3; 8 bases fit TRBD2. The CDR3 loop spans 15 amino acids. With 5 bases clipped from V and 1 base from J, the junction kept 6 bases outside the gene matches. Germline V gene data show CDR1 as SGDLS and CDR2 as YYNGEE. CDR3: CASRRAGVRTDTQYF. The CDR3 DNA sequence: TGTGCCAGCAGGAGAGCGGGGGTCCGCACAGATACGCAGTATTTT.

The chain recombines TRBV6-5 with TRBJ2-5; a possible D gene is TRBD1 (5 bases). V was cut by 2 bases and J by 1 base, with 14 bases left in between. The V gene's germline CDR1 is MNHEY and CDR2 SVGAGI. This CDR3 contains 16 residues. The CDR3 reads CASSYNARVGQETQYF. The CDR3 nucleotides read TGTGCCAGCAGTTACAATGCCAGGGTAGGCCAAGAGACCCAGTACTTC.

This chain uses TRBV5-6 with TRBJ1-1; D remains unclear. The CDR3 runs 12 residues. Germline CDR1 is SGHDT and CDR2 is YYEEEE. The V and J ends lost 6 bases and 8 bases respectively, with 14 bases between them. The CDR3 DNA reads as TGTGCCAGCATCCCTAGGAGTGGGGAAGCTTTCTTT. It is translated as CASIPRSGEAFF.